Described below is a single T cell receptor beta chain sequence and its context. The target antigen is unknown. Per the germline V gene, CDR1 is SNHLY and CDR2 is FYNNEI. The CDR3 is 13 amino acids. The J segment lost 6 bases and the V segment lost 6 bases, leaving 7 bases of the junction unmatched. The data were obtained in a study of cytomegalovirus exposure and HLA in healthy donors. Broader study findings: A later examination showed that TCR association rates differed by HLA locus, with DRB1 most and HLA-C fewest. By a later analysis, the bulk of CMV-associated TCR beta chains appeared HLA-restricted. According to a later analysis, donors in an Asian-associated ancestry cluster reportedly had fewer N-insertions than the approximately 730-donor mean. High specificity and sensitivity for cytomegalovirus status were reported for the classifier.

PCR primers comprised 60 Vbeta and 13 Jbeta primers. Produced via immunoSEQ multiplex PCR; TCRdb's table is partial and in-frame only. Its clone listing holds approximately 70,000 clones. The chain has TRBV2 and TRBJ1-2; 7 bases are shared with TRBD1. Sequences were obtained from PBMCs. This TCR came from a woman aged 40 to 50 in good health and CMV-seropositive. The CDR3 bases are TGTGCCAGCAGGGAGACAGGGTTCCATGGCTACACCTTC. Translation gives CASRETGFHGYTF.